This T cell receptor beta chain derives from a study of CD8+ T cells in alopecia areata. Findings and caveats of the study: Compared with normal scalp, lesional scalp had higher clonality and more expanded CD8+ clones. Only a single nonresponder existed, so baseline CD8+ expansion links stay unclear. Tofacitinib produced a significant decrease in scalp clonality and in expanded CD8+ clones among the top 100. Patients displayed less clarity in TCR sharing than mice, a finding possibly related to HLA.

Treatment given: oral pan-JAK inhibitor, 5-10 mg twice daily. Peripheral blood samples and lesional scalp punch biopsies were obtained from alopecia areata patients. As regards this clone: Its antigen is unknown.

The CDR3 contains 15 residues. Per the germline V gene, CDR1 is SEHNR and CDR2 is FQNEAQ (reference sequence). Trimming left V 4 bases short and J 5 bases short, with 17 bases between. Extracted RNA was reverse transcribed, and the resulting cDNA served as sequencing template. Data came from immunoSEQ multiplex PCR; TCRdb stores just in-frame clones and leaves some out. The table includes nearly 7,000 clones, nearly 70% detected once. The V and J genes are TRBV7-9 and TRBJ1-1; D possibly corresponds to TRBD1 (5 bases). The clonotype originates from a human donor with alopecia areata. Sequenced material: skin, taken at week 4, from a patient treated with tofacitinib. The CDR3 DNA sequence: TGTGCCAGCAGCTCCTCACGCTTCGGGACGACTGAAGCTTTCTTT. Translated, it gives CASSSSRFGTTEAFF. The full variable domain, with the rest looked up from reference TRBV7-9 and TRBJ1-1, is DTGVSQNPRHKITKRGQNVTFRCDPISEHNRLYWYRQTLGQGPEFLTYFQNEAQLEKSRLLSDRFSAERPKGSFSTLEIQRTEQGDSAMYLCASSSSRFGTTEAFFGQGTRLTVV.